The rows below give T cell receptor beta chains drawn from one sample of a study of cytomegalovirus exposure and HLA in healthy donors. The table came from immunoSEQ multiplex PCR; TCRdb's copy has only in-frame clones and leaves some out. The table records about 270,000 clones, around two thirds of them present only once. Sample: PBMCs. These receptors were obtained from a female donor in good health and CMV-seronegative. Each CDR3 is given with its conserved first and last residue. A D gene is named only where the DNA matches it firmly. Size is omitted from some rows. Given values are once, few, many or a class for expanded clones.

j_call: TRBJ1-3; clone_size: .; v_call: TRBV5-1; d_call: TRBD1; cdr3_nt: TGCGCCAGCAGCCTGATGGGGCAGGGGGGAGGAAACACCATATATTTT; cdr3_aa: CASSLMGQGGGNTIYF
j_call: TRBJ2-7; clone_size: .; v_call: TRBV2; d_call: .; cdr3_nt: TGTGCCAGCGCCCCTGAGTCTTCCCTTTTTTACGAGCAGTACTTC; cdr3_aa: CASAPESSLFYEQYF
j_call: TRBJ1-2; clone_size: once; v_call: TRBV27; d_call: .; cdr3_nt: TGTGCCAGCAGTTTAGGGGACAACCCTAACTATGGCTACACCTTC; cdr3_aa: CASSLGDNPNYGYTF
j_call: TRBJ2-5; clone_size: once; v_call: TRBV15; d_call: TRBD2; cdr3_nt: TGTGCCACCAGCAGAGTCGGACTAGCGGGAGGGTTACAAGAGACCCAGTACTTC; cdr3_aa: CATSRVGLAGGLQETQYF
j_call: TRBJ2-2; clone_size: few; v_call: TRBV19; d_call: .; cdr3_nt: TGTGCCAGTAGCCCACTCCCCCCCACCGGGGAGCTGTTTTTT; cdr3_aa: CASSPLPPTGELFF
j_call: TRBJ2-2; clone_size: .; v_call: TRBV19; d_call: TRBD1; cdr3_nt: TGTGCCACCTCTTTTCCCGGCGCAGGGGGTGCCGGGGAGCTGTTTTTT; cdr3_aa: CATSFPGAGGAGELFF
j_call: TRBJ1-2; clone_size: .; v_call: TRBV4-2; d_call: .; cdr3_nt: TGTGCCAGCAGCCAAGATTACGAGGATATTCCCTGGGGCTACACCTTC; cdr3_aa: CASSQDYEDIPWGYTF
j_call: TRBJ2-1; clone_size: few; v_call: TRBV7-3; d_call: TRBD2; cdr3_nt: TGTGCCAGCAGCTTAGGGGGGGAATTTGAGCAGTTCTTC; cdr3_aa: CASSLGGEFEQFF
j_call: TRBJ2-2; clone_size: .; v_call: TRBV9; d_call: TRBD2; cdr3_nt: TGTGCCAGCAGCGTAGAAGGTCTAGCGGCGACCGGGGAGCTGTTTTTT; cdr3_aa: CASSVEGLAATGELFF
j_call: TRBJ2-1; clone_size: .; v_call: TRBV7-9; d_call: .; cdr3_nt: TGTGCCAGCAGCTTAGCGCAGGGCTCCTACAATGAGCAGTTCTTC; cdr3_aa: CASSLAQGSYNEQFF
j_call: TRBJ2-5; clone_size: .; v_call: TRBV2; d_call: .; cdr3_nt: TGTGCCAGCAGGAGGGCCCCACAAGAGACCCAGTACTTC; cdr3_aa: CASRRAPQETQYF
j_call: TRBJ2-7; clone_size: .; v_call: TRBV9; d_call: TRBD1; cdr3_nt: TGTGCCAGCAGCGCAACGGGACAGCCTTACGAGCAGTACTTC; cdr3_aa: CASSATGQPYEQYF
j_call: TRBJ1-2; clone_size: .; v_call: TRBV5-1; d_call: TRBD1; cdr3_nt: TGCGCCAGCAGCTTCGTCCCGGGACAGGGACGGTATGGCTACACCTTC; cdr3_aa: CASSFVPGQGRYGYTF
j_call: TRBJ2-1; clone_size: .; v_call: TRBV6-1; d_call: .; cdr3_nt: TGTGCCAGCAGGGGGGGACAGTCAAACAATGAGCAGTTCTTC; cdr3_aa: CASRGGQSNNEQFF
j_call: TRBJ2-7; clone_size: once; v_call: TRBV14; d_call: .; cdr3_nt: TGTGCCAGCAGCCAAGCCGTACAGGGCGAGCAGTACTTC; cdr3_aa: CASSQAVQGEQYF
j_call: TRBJ2-2; clone_size: .; v_call: TRBV28; d_call: .; cdr3_nt: TGTGCCAGCAGTTTTCGTATAACGGGATCCTATGCCGGGGAGCTGTTTTTT; cdr3_aa: CASSFRITGSYAGELFF
j_call: TRBJ2-5; clone_size: few; v_call: TRBV5-1; d_call: TRBD1; cdr3_nt: TGCGCCAGCAGCTTGGAAGGGGGCAAAGAGACCCAGTACTTC; cdr3_aa: CASSLEGGKETQYF
j_call: TRBJ2-1; clone_size: .; v_call: TRBV29-1; d_call: TRBD2; cdr3_nt: TGCAGCGTTGATCGGCGCGGGAGGGCCTCCAACAATGAGCAGTTCTTC; cdr3_aa: CSVDRRGRASNNEQFF
j_call: TRBJ2-3; clone_size: .; v_call: TRBV19; d_call: .; cdr3_nt: TGTGCCAGTAGCCGGGGAGAACGGGACACAGATACGCAGTATTTT; cdr3_aa: CASSRGERDTDTQYF
j_call: TRBJ2-7; clone_size: few; v_call: TRBV2; d_call: TRBD1; cdr3_nt: TGTGCCAGCAGTATTTTCAGGACAGGGATAGCCTACGAGCAGTACTTC; cdr3_aa: CASSIFRTGIAYEQYF
j_call: TRBJ1-6; clone_size: .; v_call: TRBV30; d_call: .; cdr3_nt: TGTGCCTGGACAGGGGCCTATAATTCACCCCTCCACTTT; cdr3_aa: CAWTGAYNSPLHF
j_call: TRBJ2-7; clone_size: .; v_call: TRBV9; d_call: .; cdr3_nt: TGTGCCAGCAGCGTAAGCCCTCTTAGCGAGCAGTACTTC; cdr3_aa: CASSVSPLSEQYF
j_call: TRBJ1-5; clone_size: .; v_call: TRBV30; d_call: .; cdr3_nt: TGTGCCTGGAGTGTAGCATCGGGTATCTATCAGCCCCAGCATTTT; cdr3_aa: CAWSVASGIYQPQHF
j_call: TRBJ2-5; clone_size: few; v_call: TRBV18; d_call: .; cdr3_nt: TGTGCCAGCTCACCACCGAACTACCAAGAGACCCAGTACTTC; cdr3_aa: CASSPPNYQETQYF